The clone carrying this TCR beta chain has more than one count but fewer than ten. The target antigen is unknown. The data are from a study of identical twins' blood T cells. Findings and caveats of the study: Shared environment remains a possible cause of twin similarity.

Libraries were made from RNA as TCR cDNA, using a modified protocol. TCRdb processed the 5' RACE reads anew with MiXCR; each CDR3 protein has one entry. The data show 400,000 or so distinct CDR3 sequences, approximately 30% seen once. V was shortened by 1 base and J by 2 bases, with 17 bases between the two germline ends. Looked up from germline, CDR1 is DFQATT and CDR2 is SNEGSKA (reference sequence). CDR3 length: 16 amino acids. The clonotype comes from a woman aged 18-49 years in good health. The chain employs TRBV20-1 and TRBJ2-5; D is undetermined. Specimen: PBMCs. CDR3 sequence (DNA): TGCAGTGCTAGAGGTGTTGGAATAGGATCGCAAGAGACCCAGTACTTC. Encoded protein: CSARGVGIGSQETQYF.